The sequence of this TCR beta chain was determined in a study of T cells in Graves' hyperthyroidism and ophthalmopathy. Hyperthyroidism was newly diagnosed in patients aged 18 to 65 (duration under 2 months). Orbital computed tomography, thyroid ultrasound, serum thyroxine and TRAb, and clinical symptoms together informed the diagnoses. Researchers took RNA transcripts and amplified the TCR beta CDR3 regions from them. The study used the HTBI primer set for a first-round RT-PCR of the TCR CDR3. Using its own MiXCR run on the multiplex PCR reads, TCRdb lists one record per CDR3 protein. This table has about 620,000 distinct CDR3 sequences, 15% to 20% appearing once. This clonotype was counted between two and nine times. The CDR3 extends over 13 amino acids. Per germline, CDR1 MGHRA and CDR2 YSYEKL. V shed 4 bases and J shed 5 bases, with 12 bases lying between them.

The TCR originated in a woman in her 30s with Graves' hyperthyroidism. V and J are TRBV4-1 and TRBJ2-7; D is possibly TRBD1 (6 bases). Sequenced material: blood. The CDR3 DNA reads TGCGCCAGCAGCCCCGGACAGTTCCACGAGCAGTACTTC. It encodes CASSPGQFHEQYF.